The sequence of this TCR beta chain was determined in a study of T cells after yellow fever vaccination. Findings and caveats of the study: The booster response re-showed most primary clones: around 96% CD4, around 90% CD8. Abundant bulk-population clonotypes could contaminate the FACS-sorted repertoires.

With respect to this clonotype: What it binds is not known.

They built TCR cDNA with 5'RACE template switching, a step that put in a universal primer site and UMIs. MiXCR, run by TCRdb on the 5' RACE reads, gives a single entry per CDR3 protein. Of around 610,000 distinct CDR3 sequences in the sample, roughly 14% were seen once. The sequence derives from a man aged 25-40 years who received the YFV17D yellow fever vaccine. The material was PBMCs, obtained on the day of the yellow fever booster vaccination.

In nucleotides, the CDR3 is TGTGCCAGCAGTCCCCTAGGCGGTGGCTACACCTTC. Residues: CASSPLGGGYTF. The chain combines TRBV9 with TRBJ1-2, with D uncertain. This CDR3 has 12 amino acids. The V end was cut by 5 bases, the J end by 7 bases, with 12 bases between. CDR1 SGDLS and CDR2 YYNGEE come from the germline V gene.